The clone carrying this T cell receptor (beta chain) was counted only a few times. Its antigen is as yet unknown. Mismatch with germline at one junction end may stem from a read error. The data stem from a study of T cells in Graves' hyperthyroidism and ophthalmopathy. Findings of the study overall: Blood shared most expanded thyroid clonotypes above 0.001.

Researchers took RNA transcripts and amplified the TCR beta CDR3 regions from them. With the HTBI primer set, the TCR CDR3 went through a first round of RT-PCR. MiXCR, applied by TCRdb to the multiplex PCR reads, yields one record per CDR3 protein. Of some 460,000 distinct CDR3 sequences listed, 15% to 17% are singletons. Germline loops: CDR1 MDHEN, CDR2 SYDVKM. The CDR3 length is 15 residues. Material: blood. The chain recombines TRBV28 with TRBJ1-2; weak D call: TRBD1 (5 bases). The TCR comes from a woman aged 18 to 35 with Graves' hyperthyroidism. The CDR3 bases are TGTGCCAACAGTTCGCAGGGAAATTCGAGAAAGGGCTACACCTTC. Its translation is CANSSQGNSRKGYTF.